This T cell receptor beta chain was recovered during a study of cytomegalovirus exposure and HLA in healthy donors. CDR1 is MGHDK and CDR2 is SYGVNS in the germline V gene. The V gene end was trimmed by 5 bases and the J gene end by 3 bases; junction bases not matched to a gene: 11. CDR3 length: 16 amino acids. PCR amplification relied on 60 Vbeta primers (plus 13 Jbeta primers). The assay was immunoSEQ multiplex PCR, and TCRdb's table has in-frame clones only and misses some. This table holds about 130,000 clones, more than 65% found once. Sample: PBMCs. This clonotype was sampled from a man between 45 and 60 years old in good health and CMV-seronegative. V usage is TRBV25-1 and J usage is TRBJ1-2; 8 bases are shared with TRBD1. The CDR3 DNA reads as TGTGCCAGCAGTCGGACAGGGAGCCTCGGGGACTATGGCTACACCTTC. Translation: CASSRTGSLGDYGYTF.